The 13 T cell receptor beta chains below all came from one sample that was sequenced in a study of T-cell memory formation after mild COVID-19. TCRdb independently ran MiXCR on the 5' RACE reads; one entry per CDR3 protein. The sample lists about 350,000 distinct CDR3 sequences, about an eighth occurring once. The sample was PBMCs or a T cell subset sorted from them (not recorded which). Every receptor here comes from a man aged 18-30 years who had mild COVID-19 (a few samples of this study predate the infection). Cell type and time point are not known.

The chain couples TRBV12-3 or TRBV12-4 to TRBJ2-1; TRBD1 is a possible D gene (5 bases). The CDR3 is made up of 15 amino acids. Trimming pared 5 bases from V and 2 bases from J, leaving 13 bases between. The CDR3 nucleotides read TGTGCCAGCAGTGCAGACAGCAGTACCTACAATGAGCAGTTCTTC. As protein: CASSADSSTYNEQFF.

This clonotype has a handful of counts. The chain is built from TRBV20-1 and TRBJ1-2; no reliable D call. Germline CDR1 and CDR2: DFQATT and SNEGSKA (reference sequence). The CDR3 spans 13 residues. V was pared by 5 bases and J by 6 bases, with 16 bases between. This CDR3 reads CSASQNLRDGYTF. The CDR3 DNA follows: TGCAGTGCTTCACAGAATTTGAGGGATGGCTACACCTTC.

This clonotype appeared a few times. The rearrangement joins TRBV4-3 to TRBJ1-4; D is ambiguous. Germline values: CDR1 LGHNA, CDR2 YSLEER. The CDR3 spans 15 residues. Trimming took 0 bases from V and 5 from J, leaving 10 bases between them. CDR3 in DNA: TGCGCCAGCAGCCAAGACCGGAGCCCGAATGAAAAACTGTTTTTT. This gives the protein CASSQDRSPNEKLFF.

This clonotype was recorded many times. This chain joins TRBV28 and TRBJ1-5; D might be TRBD1 (6 bases). Germline assignment: CDR1 MDHEN and CDR2 SYDVKM. The CDR3 runs to 14 residues. V was shortened by 4 bases and J by 6 bases, with 13 bases between the two germline ends. The chain's CDR3 is CASSSPGAGQPQHF. The DNA for the CDR3 is TGTGCCAGCAGTTCCCCGGGGGCGGGTCAGCCCCAGCATTTT.

There are a few counts of this clonotype. The chain combines TRBV20-1 with TRBJ2-4, with 7 bases matching TRBD1. The CDR3 covers 17 residues. Germline V gene sequence: CDR1 DFQATT, CDR2 SNEGSKA (reference sequence). J lost 0 bases, V lost 0 bases, and 8 bases had no gene match. The CDR3 nucleotides are TGCAGTGCTAGAGATCCACGAGGGGGCCCAGCCAAAAACATTCAGTACTTC. This sequence encodes CSARDPRGGPAKNIQYF.

CDR3 DNA: TGTGCCTGGAGTGAAGGGGTTGGCTACACCTTC. Encoded protein: CAWSEGVGYTF. The chain is built from TRBV30 and TRBJ1-2, with D maybe TRBD1 (5 bases). Per germline, CDR1 GTSNPN and CDR2 SVGIG (reference sequence). CDR3 length equals 11 residues. Trimming took off 1 base at V and 7 bases at J, with 7 bases between the two ends.

This clonotype has a handful of counts. The genes are TRBV6-1 and TRBJ2-7, with 10 nucleotides matching TRBD2. The CDR3 length is 15 residues. The germline V gene encodes CDR1 MNHNS and CDR2 SASEGT. Losses at the gene ends were 6 bases for V and 0 bases for J; bases not matched to a gene: 5. The CDR3 loop reads CASRSGLAISYEQYF. CDR3 nucleotides: TGTGCCAGCAGATCGGGACTAGCGATCTCCTACGAGCAGTACTTC.

This clonotype has a count of ten or more. The V gene is TRBV5-5, the J gene TRBJ2-2; D call uncertain. Germline CDR1 is SGHKS and CDR2 is YYEKEE (reference sequence). V lost 0 bases, J lost 2 bases, and 5 bases lay in between. The CDR3 covers 14 residues. For the CDR3, the DNA is TGTGCCAGCAGCTTGGAGCCAAACACCGGGGAGCTGTTTTTT. Translated, it gives CASSLEPNTGELFF.

This clonotype was seen a handful of times. The gene calls are TRBV12-3 or TRBV12-4 and TRBJ2-4, with no clear D. V was clipped by 6 bases and J by 2 bases, with 14 bases between them. CDR3 length: 15 residues. The chain's CDR3 is CASSSSRVTKNIQYF. The CDR3 region has the DNA TGTGCCAGCAGCTCCAGTCGGGTTACCAAAAACATTCAGTACTTC.

This chain joins TRBV5-1 and TRBJ1-2, with D possibly being TRBD1 (6 bases). Germline CDR1 reads SGHRS; CDR2 reads YFSETQ. This CDR3 comprises 13 residues. Trimming shortened V by 6 bases and J by 3 bases, and 12 bases separated the two germline ends. The CDR3 spells CASTRGADYGYTF. CDR3 nucleotide sequence: TGCGCCAGCACCAGGGGTGCTGACTATGGCTACACCTTC.

This clonotype was seen many times. The chain recombines TRBV5-5 with TRBJ2-3, with 7 bases identical to TRBD2. Unmatched junction bases numbered 15, after V lost 4 bases and J lost 1 base. Germline V gene lookup returns CDR1 SGHKS and CDR2 YYEKEE (reference sequence). The CDR3 spans 18 residues. This chain's CDR3 is CASSPGLAASLRTDTQYF. As DNA, the CDR3 is TGTGCCAGCAGCCCCGGGCTAGCGGCTTCCCTACGCACAGATACGCAGTATTTT.

The chain carries TRBV6-2 or TRBV6-3 and TRBJ1-2; D not resolved. The CDR3 loop spans 16 amino acids. Germline CDR1 is MNHEY and CDR2 is SVGEGT. V lost 0 bases and J lost 7, with 18 bases in between. DNA for the CDR3: TGTGCCAGCAGTTACTCAATCAAGGAGATCGCGGCTGGCTACACCTTC. Translated, it gives CASSYSIKEIAAGYTF.

The chain employs TRBV5-1 and TRBJ1-6; the match to TRBD1 covers 8 bases. This CDR3 is 14 amino acids long. Germline V CDR1 and CDR2: SGHRS, YFSETQ. V was pared by 3 bases and J by 8 bases, with 4 bases of the junction left unmatched. CDR3 region: CASSWTGLDSPLHF. CDR3 coding DNA: TGCGCCAGCAGCTGGACAGGGTTGGATTCACCCCTCCACTTT.